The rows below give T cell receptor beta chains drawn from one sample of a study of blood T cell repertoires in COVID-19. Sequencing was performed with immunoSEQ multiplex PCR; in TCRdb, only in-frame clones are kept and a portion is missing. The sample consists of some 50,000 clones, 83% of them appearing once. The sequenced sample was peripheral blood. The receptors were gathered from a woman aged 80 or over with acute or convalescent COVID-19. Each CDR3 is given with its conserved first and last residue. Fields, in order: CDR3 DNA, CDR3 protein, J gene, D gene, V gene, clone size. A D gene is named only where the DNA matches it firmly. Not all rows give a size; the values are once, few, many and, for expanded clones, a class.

CDR3nt: TGTGCCAGCAGCCAAGCGGGACTGATCGCCGGGGAGCTGTTTTTT
CDR3aa: CASSQAGLIAGELFF
j_gene: TRBJ2-2
d_gene: NA
v_gene: TRBV3-1/TRBV3-2
abundance: once

CDR3nt: TGTGCCAGCAGCTTTCGACAGCCAAATGAAAAACTGTTTTTT
CDR3aa: CASSFRQPNEKLFF
j_gene: TRBJ1-4
d_gene: NA
v_gene: TRBV5-6
abundance: NA

CDR3nt: TGTGCCAGCAGGATTAGGGGAGGGCCGAACACTGAAGCTTTCTTT
CDR3aa: CASRIRGGPNTEAFF
j_gene: TRBJ1-1
d_gene: NA
v_gene: TRBV7-9
abundance: NA

CDR3nt: TGTGCCAGCAGTGAAGCGGAGGGGATGGGGAACGAGCAGTACTTC
CDR3aa: CASSEAEGMGNEQYF
j_gene: TRBJ2-7
d_gene: NA
v_gene: TRBV6-1
abundance: NA

CDR3nt: TGTGCCAGCAGCTTAGCTGCAGGGGGCTACACCTTC
CDR3aa: CASSLAAGGYTF
j_gene: TRBJ1-2
d_gene: NA
v_gene: TRBV7-9
abundance: few

CDR3nt: TGCGCCAGCAGCTTGGGATCCTGGGGGGAGGTGGCTGAAGCTTTCTTT
CDR3aa: CASSLGSWGEVAEAFF
j_gene: TRBJ1-1
d_gene: NA
v_gene: TRBV5-1
abundance: NA

CDR3nt: TGCGCCAGCTTGGGGGACAGGCTCGTAGAGACCCAGTACTTC
CDR3aa: CASLGDRLVETQYF
j_gene: TRBJ2-5
d_gene: TRBD1
v_gene: TRBV10-2
abundance: NA

CDR3nt: TGTGCCAGCAGTTTAGACAGAGATCAGCCCCAGCATTTT
CDR3aa: CASSLDRDQPQHF
j_gene: TRBJ1-5
d_gene: NA
v_gene: TRBV12-3/TRBV12-4
abundance: NA

CDR3nt: TGTGCCAGCAGTGAAGCTCCCAGGAAAAGCAATCAGCCCCAGCATTTT
CDR3aa: CASSEAPRKSNQPQHF
j_gene: TRBJ1-5
d_gene: NA
v_gene: TRBV2
abundance: NA

CDR3nt: TGTGCCAGCAGCGAAGTTGGGAGGGGGACCACAGATACGCAGTATTTT
CDR3aa: CASSEVGRGTTDTQYF
j_gene: TRBJ2-3
d_gene: NA
v_gene: TRBV7-9
abundance: NA

CDR3nt: TGCGCCACGAGCGACAGGGGTGGTAATCAGCCCCAGCATTTT
CDR3aa: CATSDRGGNQPQHF
j_gene: TRBJ1-5
d_gene: TRBD1
v_gene: TRBV10-2
abundance: NA

CDR3nt: TGTGCCAGCAGCCTACGTTACGAACGGGAAAAACTGTTTTTT
CDR3aa: CASSLRYEREKLFF
j_gene: TRBJ1-4
d_gene: NA
v_gene: TRBV7-9
abundance: once

CDR3nt: TGCAGTGCCAGTCGAGAGACAGGGCTGCTCGGGGCTTATAATTCACCCCTCCACTTT
CDR3aa: CSASRETGLLGAYNSPLHF
j_gene: TRBJ1-6
d_gene: TRBD1
v_gene: TRBV20-1
abundance: NA

CDR3nt: TGCGCCAGCAGCTTGTCCGGGACAGGGGGCAATCAGCCCCAGCATTTT
CDR3aa: CASSLSGTGGNQPQHF
j_gene: TRBJ1-5
d_gene: TRBD1
v_gene: TRBV5-1
abundance: NA

CDR3nt: TGTGCCAGCAGCAGACAGGGGAACACTGAAGCTTTCTTT
CDR3aa: CASSRQGNTEAFF
j_gene: TRBJ1-1
d_gene: TRBD1
v_gene: TRBV11-2
abundance: NA

CDR3nt: TGTGCCAGCAGCTTAGATGGGCAACTCCAAGAGACCCAGTACTTC
CDR3aa: CASSLDGQLQETQYF
j_gene: TRBJ2-5
d_gene: NA
v_gene: TRBV11-2
abundance: NA

CDR3nt: TGTGCCAGCTCACCACCTGTTCCAGGCAATCTTCGAGCTTTCTTT
CDR3aa: CASSPPVPGNLRAFF
j_gene: TRBJ1-1
d_gene: NA
v_gene: TRBV18
abundance: few

CDR3nt: TGTGCCAGCAGTGCTCTTGGGGCATATGGCTACACCTTC
CDR3aa: CASSALGAYGYTF
j_gene: TRBJ1-2
d_gene: NA
v_gene: TRBV2
abundance: few

CDR3nt: TGCGCCAGCAGCTCGCGGACATGGAGTGGGGATACGCAGTATTTT
CDR3aa: CASSSRTWSGDTQYF
j_gene: TRBJ2-3
d_gene: NA
v_gene: TRBV5-1
abundance: NA

CDR3nt: TGTGCCAGCAGTTACTCGGGGGCAGGCTATGGCTACACCTTC
CDR3aa: CASSYSGAGYGYTF
j_gene: TRBJ1-2
d_gene: NA
v_gene: TRBV6-6
abundance: NA

CDR3nt: TGTGCCAGCAGCTTAGCGGGGGACACTGAAGCTTTCTTT
CDR3aa: CASSLAGDTEAFF
j_gene: TRBJ1-1
d_gene: NA
v_gene: TRBV11-2
abundance: NA

CDR3nt: TGCAGTGCGACTCAGGGTTATGGCTACACCTTC
CDR3aa: CSATQGYGYTF
j_gene: TRBJ1-2
d_gene: NA
v_gene: TRBV20-1
abundance: NA

CDR3nt: TGTGCCAGCAGCTCCCACAGGGTTTCAGAGACCCAGTACTTC
CDR3aa: CASSSHRVSETQYF
j_gene: TRBJ2-5
d_gene: NA
v_gene: TRBV7-2
abundance: NA

CDR3nt: TGTGCCACGCAGGGGGGACTTATACTCTTC
CDR3aa: CATQGGLILF
j_gene: TRBJ2-1
d_gene: NA
v_gene: TRBV21-1
abundance: NA

CDR3nt: TGTGCCAGCAGCTTGGCACCCGGGGAGAGCTCCTATAATTCACCCCTCCACTTT
CDR3aa: CASSLAPGESSYNSPLHF
j_gene: TRBJ1-6
d_gene: NA
v_gene: TRBV5-4
abundance: NA

CDR3nt: TGTGCCAGCACTACCGGGTCTAATAATTCACCCCTCCACTTT
CDR3aa: CASTTGSNNSPLHF
j_gene: TRBJ1-6
d_gene: NA
v_gene: TRBV5-4
abundance: NA

CDR3nt: TGTGCCAGCAGCTCGGTCAGGGGTAGGGAGACCCAGTACTTC
CDR3aa: CASSSVRGRETQYF
j_gene: TRBJ2-5
d_gene: NA
v_gene: TRBV11-2
abundance: NA

CDR3nt: TGTGCCAGTGGTGACAGGTCCTCTGGGGCCAACGTCCTGACTTTC
CDR3aa: CASGDRSSGANVLTF
j_gene: TRBJ2-6
d_gene: NA
v_gene: TRBV19
abundance: NA

CDR3nt: TGTGCCAGCAGCCCCGACAGATTAGTCCGCGGCTACACCTTC
CDR3aa: CASSPDRLVRGYTF
j_gene: TRBJ1-2
d_gene: NA
v_gene: TRBV5-6
abundance: NA

CDR3nt: TGTGCCAGTAAGGGACTAGCGGGGTACGAGCAGTACTTC
CDR3aa: CASKGLAGYEQYF
j_gene: TRBJ2-7
d_gene: TRBD2
v_gene: TRBV19
abundance: NA

CDR3nt: TGTGCCAGCAGCACTCCGACAGGGGGCGGCGATGGCTACACCTTC
CDR3aa: CASSTPTGGGDGYTF
j_gene: TRBJ1-2
d_gene: TRBD1
v_gene: TRBV11-1
abundance: NA

CDR3nt: TGTGCCACCTCCCCGGGAATAAACTATGGCTACACCTTC
CDR3aa: CATSPGINYGYTF
j_gene: TRBJ1-2
d_gene: NA
v_gene: TRBV6-5
abundance: NA

CDR3nt: TGTGCCAGCAGCGAAGGGGGGGAAACGCAGTATTTT
CDR3aa: CASSEGGETQYF
j_gene: TRBJ2-3
d_gene: NA
v_gene: TRBV9
abundance: NA

CDR3nt: TGTGCCAGCAGTAAAACAGGGATGAACACCATATATTTT
CDR3aa: CASSKTGMNTIYF
j_gene: TRBJ1-3
d_gene: NA
v_gene: TRBV6-5
abundance: NA

CDR3nt: TGTGCCAGCAGCTTATACAGCTCTGGGGCCAACGTCCTGACTTTC
CDR3aa: CASSLYSSGANVLTF
j_gene: TRBJ2-6
d_gene: NA
v_gene: TRBV7-3
abundance: NA

CDR3nt: TGCGCCAGCAGCCCCCGCGGGCCCCAAGGGGAAAAACTGTTTTTT
CDR3aa: CASSPRGPQGEKLFF
j_gene: TRBJ1-4
d_gene: NA
v_gene: TRBV5-1
abundance: NA

CDR3nt: TGTGCCAGCAGCTACCAGGGGGATACGCAGTATTTT
CDR3aa: CASSYQGDTQYF
j_gene: TRBJ2-3
d_gene: NA
v_gene: TRBV7-9
abundance: NA

CDR3nt: TGTGCCAGCAGCCCCCTCGACAGGGGATTCAGCAATGAGCAGTTCTTC
CDR3aa: CASSPLDRGFSNEQFF
j_gene: TRBJ2-1
d_gene: TRBD1
v_gene: TRBV11-2
abundance: once

CDR3nt: TGTGCCAGCAGTTGGAGGGGTGGCACTGAAGCTTTCTTT
CDR3aa: CASSWRGGTEAFF
j_gene: TRBJ1-1
d_gene: NA
v_gene: TRBV12-3/TRBV12-4
abundance: NA